This T cell receptor beta chain stems from a study of blood T cell repertoires in COVID-19. Study as a whole: Both acute and convalescent COVID-19 samples were obtained from the United States, Italy and Spain.

Clones were read by immunoSEQ multiplex PCR, and TCRdb kept only the in-frame ones, dropping some. The repertoire consists of 350,000 to 400,000 clones, with 80% to 90% occurring once and the leading ten covering approximately 1%. Germline V gene sequence: CDR1 SGDLS, CDR2 YYNGEE. This CDR3 comprises 12 residues. The sequence came from a man between 18 and 29 years old who had recovered from COVID-19. Sequenced: PBMCs or T cells enriched from blood (not recorded which). The V and J genes are TRBV9 and TRBJ1-2, with 7 bases identical to TRBD1. The CDR3 here is CASRAGGYGYTF. In nucleotides, the CDR3 is TGTGCGAGCCGGGCAGGGGGCTATGGCTACACCTTC.